The subject of this entry is one T cell receptor (beta chain). V shed 5 bases and J 2 bases; nucleotides not matched to a gene: 3. The CDR3 sequence is 13 residues long. Germline assignment: CDR1 SGHTA and CDR2 FQGNSA. Generated by immunoSEQ multiplex PCR, the TCRdb table keeps only in-frame clones and is missing some. The sample has over a million clones, about 98.5% seen once; the top ten hold roughly 0.36%. Caucasian adults residing in Nashville, Tennessee made up all the donors. Splitting the CD4+ cells yielded a CD45RA+ naive subset and a CD45RA-negative memory subset. The data belong to a study of shared clonotypes between healthy human individuals.

The material sequenced was naive CD4+ T cells sorted from blood. Subset indicated: CD45RA+ positively selected. This clonotype originated in a man younger than 45 in good health. J is TRBJ2-7 and V is TRBV7-2; 7 positions match TRBD2. CDR3 loop: CASSPAGTYEQYF. CDR3 coding DNA: TGTGCCAGCAGCCCAGCGGGAACCTACGAGCAGTACTTC.